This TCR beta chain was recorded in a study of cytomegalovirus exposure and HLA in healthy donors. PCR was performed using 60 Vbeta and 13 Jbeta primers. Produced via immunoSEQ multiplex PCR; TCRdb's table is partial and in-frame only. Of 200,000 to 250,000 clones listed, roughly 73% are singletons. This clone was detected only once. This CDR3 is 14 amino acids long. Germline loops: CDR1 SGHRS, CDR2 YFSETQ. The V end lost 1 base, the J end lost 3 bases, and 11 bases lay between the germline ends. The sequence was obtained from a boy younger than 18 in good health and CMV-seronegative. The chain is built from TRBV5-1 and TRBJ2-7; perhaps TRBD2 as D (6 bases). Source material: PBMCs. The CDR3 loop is CASSLIPGDYEQYF. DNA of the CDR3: TGCGCCAGCAGCTTGATTCCGGGGGACTACGAGCAGTACTTC.